These 19 T cell receptor beta chains were sequenced from one sample in a study of T-cell reconstitution after alpha-beta-depleted transplantation in children. Preparation of the TCRbeta library used unique molecular identifiers. Each CDR3 protein is one row after TCRdb ran MiXCR on the PCR reads. The profile shows about 980,000 distinct CDR3 sequences, under 30% of them singletons. Sequencing used PBMCs, mostly from graft donor cells, obtained 360 days after TCRalphabeta/CD19-depleted stem cell transplant. The source is a boy under two years old who had a stem cell transplant for SCID, so the T cells may come from the graft donor.

The table lists this clonotype with a few counts. The genes are TRBV28 and TRBJ2-6; D assignment may be TRBD1 or TRBD2 (5 bases each). From germline, CDR1 is MDHEN and CDR2 SYDVKM. Trimming took 3 bases from V and 0 from J, leaving 12 bases between them. This CDR3 comprises 17 residues. CDR3 sequence reads: CASSLRGPTSGANVLTF. CDR3 sequence (DNA): TGTGCCAGCAGTTTGAGGGGCCCTACCTCTGGGGCCAACGTCCTGACTTTC.

This clonotype was seen repeatedly, ten times or more. This rearrangement joins TRBV4-1 to TRBJ2-7; D not certain. The CDR3 loop spans 17 amino acids. The germline V gene encodes CDR1 MGHRA and CDR2 YSYEKL. Trimming cost V 2 bases and J 7 bases, with 24 bases left between them. The CDR3 nucleotides are TGCGCCAGCAGCCAAAGGCCCCCTTATGTCGAGTACTCTGAGCAGTACTTC. It specifies CASSQRPPYVEYSEQYF.

This chain connects TRBV2 to TRBJ2-2, with D unresolved. The germline V gene has CDR1 SNHLY and CDR2 FYNNEI. With 4 bases removed from V and 6 bases from J, the gap between germline ends came to 12 bases. CDR3 length equals 14 residues. The CDR3 nucleotides are TGTGCCAGCAGTGGCGATTTAGGCGCCGGGGAGCTGTTTTTT. Translating it yields CASSGDLGAGELFF.

This clonotype was seen more than once but under ten times. The J gene is TRBJ1-1, the V gene TRBV18; 7 bases agree with TRBD1. Looked up from germline, CDR1 is KGHSH and CDR2 is LQKENI. V shed 5 bases and J 0 bases; nucleotides not matched to a gene: 6. This CDR3 is built from 15 residues. CDR3 sequence: CASSTKQGLNTEAFF. CDR3 DNA sequence: TGTGCCAGCTCAACAAAACAGGGGCTGAACACTGAAGCTTTCTTT.

This clonotype was seen more than once but under ten times. The chain is built from TRBV6-5 and TRBJ2-2; unclear D gene. This CDR3 is 14 amino acids long. Germline V gene data show CDR1 as MNHEY and CDR2 as SVGAGI. Trimming left V 2 bases short and J 4 bases short, with 8 bases between. The CDR3 sequence: CASSYRSGTGELFF. The CDR3 DNA is TGTGCCAGCAGTTACCGCAGTGGCACCGGGGAGCTGTTTTTT.

This clonotype has a handful of counts. The chain uses TRBV5-1 and TRBJ2-7; tentatively, D is TRBD1 (5 bases). There are 14 residues in the CDR3. V was trimmed by 0 bases and J by 3 bases, leaving 10 bases between them. Germline assignment: CDR1 SGHRS and CDR2 YFSETQ. CDR3 amino acids: CASSLEGINYEQYF. CDR3 bases: TGCGCCAGCAGCTTGGAGGGGATCAACTACGAGCAGTACTTC.

V and J are TRBV20-1 and TRBJ2-3; TRBD1 is a possible D gene (6 bases). The germline CDR1 and CDR2 sequences are DFQATT and SNEGSKA (reference sequence). The CDR3 has 16 residues. V lost 0 bases to trimming and J lost 2 bases, with 15 bases between them. The CDR3 loop is CSARETPKGVTDTQYF. The CDR3 nucleotides read TGCAGTGCTAGAGAGACCCCCAAGGGGGTCACAGATACGCAGTATTTT.

V gene TRBV12-3 or TRBV12-4 combines with J gene TRBJ2-1; possibly TRBD2 for D (7 bases). Trimming removed 7 bases from V and 4 bases from J, with 20 bases in between. The CDR3 has 16 residues. The CDR3: CASTPGWGGSYNEQFF. CDR3 nucleotide sequence: TGTGCCAGCACCCCAGGGTGGGGGGGCTCTTACAATGAGCAGTTCTTC.

The chain joins TRBV6-6 to TRBJ1-1; 7 bases are shared with TRBD1. V lost 9 bases and J lost 1; bases outside the gene matches: 5. Germline loops: CDR1 MNHNY, CDR2 SVGAGI (reference sequence). The length of the CDR3 is 13 residues. CDR3 in DNA: TGTGCCAGTCTGGGACAGCCGAACACTGAAGCTTTCTTT. Protein: CASLGQPNTEAFF.

This clonotype was seen repeatedly, ten times or more. The chain has TRBV9 and TRBJ2-3; no reliable D call. Trimming removed 1 base from V and 1 base from J, with 7 bases in between. The CDR3 loop spans 14 amino acids. Germline CDR1 is SGDLS and CDR2 is YYNGEE. CDR3 amino acids: CASSVLSGTDTQYF. The CDR3 nucleotides read TGTGCCAGCAGCGTATTATCCGGCACAGATACGCAGTATTTT.

This clonotype was recorded a few times. The chain recombines TRBV12-3 or TRBV12-4 with TRBJ2-6; no firm D call. The V gene lost 3 bases and the J gene lost 0 bases, with 3 bases spanning the gap. The CDR3 runs to 14 residues. Here the CDR3 DNA reads TGTGCCAGCAGTTTCCTCTCTGGGGCCAACGTCCTGACTTTC. It translates to CASSFLSGANVLTF.

The sample holds many counts of this clonotype. The chain couples TRBV7-7 to TRBJ2-3; 8 bases map to TRBD2. Trimming cost V 5 bases and J 5 bases; bases outside gene matches: 12. The CDR3 is 16 residues long. The germline V gene has CDR1 SSHAT and CDR2 FNYEAQ (reference sequence). The CDR3 spells CASSPRLSGGRDTQYF. In DNA, the CDR3 is TGTGCCAGCAGCCCTCGTTTGTCGGGGGGGAGAGATACGCAGTATTTT.

This clonotype was seen more than once but under ten times. The gene calls are TRBV5-1 and TRBJ2-3; possibly TRBD1 for D (5 bases). Germline V gives CDR1 SGHRS, CDR2 YFSETQ. The CDR3 totals 15 residues. V dropped 1 base and J dropped 2 bases, with 11 bases sitting between them. CDR3 DNA sequence: TGCGCCAGCAGCTTGCCGACAGCCCACACAGATACGCAGTATTTT. Protein product: CASSLPTAHTDTQYF.

This clonotype was seen repeatedly, ten times or more. The rearrangement links TRBV7-2 to TRBJ2-3; D call uncertain. The CDR3 has 16 residues. Trimming cost V 1 base and J 0 bases, with 11 bases left between them. In germline, CDR1 is SGHTA, CDR2 FQGNSA. The CDR3 DNA reads TGTGCCAGCAGCTTAGTTTCGGGCCAAAGCACAGATACGCAGTATTTT. Its protein is CASSLVSGQSTDTQYF.

Only a few counts were recorded for this clonotype. V usage is TRBV6-5 and J usage is TRBJ2-7, with unresolved D. V was pared by 0 bases and J by 0 bases, with 9 bases between. This CDR3 is built from 15 residues. Germline V gene sequence: CDR1 MNHEY, CDR2 SVGAGI. The CDR3 region has the DNA TGTGCCAGCAGTTACTCGTTCGCTAGCTCCTACGAGCAGTACTTC. This translates into CASSYSFASSYEQYF.

This clonotype was observed a few times. The CDR3 DNA sequence: TGTGCCAGTAGTATGGGGCGGGGGCCTGGCAATGAGCAGTTCTTC. Encoded protein: CASSMGRGPGNEQFF. This chain uses TRBV19 with TRBJ2-1; D possibly corresponds to TRBD2 (7 bases). Germline values: CDR1 LNHDA, CDR2 SQIVND (reference sequence). V was clipped by 3 bases and J by 6 bases, with 15 bases between them. The CDR3 length is 15 residues.

The rearrangement uses TRBV20-1 and TRBJ2-2; 13 bases line up with TRBD2. Looked up from germline, CDR1 is DFQATT and CDR2 is SNEGSKA (reference sequence). The CDR3 loop spans 15 amino acids. V lost 6 bases, J lost 5 bases, and 6 bases stayed unmatched. CDR3 loop: CSAKLAGGLTGELFF. CDR3 DNA: TGCAGTGCGAAACTAGCGGGGGGGCTTACCGGGGAGCTGTTTTTT.

The rearrangement joins TRBV19 to TRBJ1-1; D is perhaps TRBD1 (5 bases). Trimming left V 8 bases short and J 0 bases short, with 19 bases between. CDR1 is LNHDA, CDR2 SQIVND, per germline (reference sequence). This CDR3 region has 16 residues. The CDR3 region has the DNA TGTGCCAGTCGAAGGGTCGACAGCGCTATGAACACTGAAGCTTTCTTT. Translation gives CASRRVDSAMNTEAFF. The whole variable domain, remainder taken from reference TRBV19 and TRBJ1-1, is DGGITQSPKYLFRKEGQNVTLSCEQNLNHDAMYWYRQDPGQGLRLIYYSQIVNDFQKGDIAEGYSVSREKKESFPLTVTSAQKNPTAFYLCASRRVDSAMNTEAFFGQGTRLTVV.

The table lists this clonotype with a few counts. J is TRBJ2-5 and V is TRBV24-1; 10 bases map to TRBD1. V trimming: 4 bases; J trimming: 6 bases; junction bases outside the gene matches: 4. Germline values: CDR1 KGHDR, CDR2 SFDVKD. The CDR3 sequence is 14 residues long. The CDR3 sequence: CATSDQGQGKTQYF. CDR3 coding DNA: TGTGCCACCAGTGACCAGGGACAGGGGAAGACCCAGTACTTC.